This TCR beta chain is from a study of T cells after yellow fever vaccination. Study summary: Some fractions had low cell numbers, and these were prepared with SMART-Seq v4 Ultra Low Input.

The CDR3 is 12 amino acids. The germline gives CDR1 SGHNT, CDR2 YYREEE (reference sequence). The V gene lost 5 bases and the J gene lost 7 bases, with 9 bases spanning the gap. This clonotype showed up just a few times. TCRdb itself ran the 5' RACE reads through MiXCR, one entry per CDR3 protein. The sample consists of approximately 330,000 distinct CDR3 sequences, approximately 4% of them appearing once. The gene calls are TRBV5-4 and TRBJ2-2; D is unresolved. This sample comprised PBMCs, obtained 5 days after the yellow fever booster vaccination. The TCR sequence derives from a man aged 18 to 29 who received the YFV17D yellow fever vaccine. The CDR3 DNA reads as TGTGCCAGCAGTCCGTCAGACGGGGAGCTGTTTTTT. It codes for CASSPSDGELFF.